This TCR beta chain derives from a study of blood T cell repertoires in COVID-19. Profiling relied on immunoSEQ multiplex PCR, and the TCRdb table lists in-frame clones only, not all of them. Altogether about 310,000 clones are present, roughly 87% being singletons, with the ten largest covering more than 8.5%. This CDR3 has 14 residues. Per germline, CDR1 SGHVS and CDR2 FQNEAQ. V dropped 5 bases and J dropped 2 bases, with 12 bases sitting between them. The sequenced sample was PBMCs or T cells enriched from blood (not recorded which). The clonotype was recovered from a woman between 18 and 29 years old who had recovered from COVID-19. The chain employs TRBV7-8 and TRBJ1-2; no reliable D call. In DNA form, the CDR3 reads TGTGCCAGCAGCCCGGGAAATCTGAACTATGGCTACACCTTC. Translation: CASSPGNLNYGYTF. The full variable domain, in which reference TRBV7-8 and TRBJ1-2 provide the parts outside the CDR3, is GAGVSQSPRYKVAKRGQDVALRCDPISGHVSLFWYQQALGQGPEFLTYFQNEAQLDKSGLPSDRFFAERPEGSVSTLKIQRTQQEDSAVYLCASSPGNLNYGYTFGSGTRLTVV.